The source of this T cell receptor beta chain is a study of human T cells and chemical hapten exposure. Study in general: Skin of the upper inner arm, around 2 cm by around 2 cm, received 2% DPC for sensitization. The patients, most of them female, presented with alopecia areata, totalis or universalis.

This CDR3 has 14 amino acids. The V gene lost 1 base and the J gene lost 0 bases, with 7 bases spanning the gap. Germline V gene data show CDR1 as GTSNPN and CDR2 as SVGIG (reference sequence). The library tagged individual cDNA molecules with unique molecular identifiers. Each CDR3 protein gets one entry after TCRdb re-called the RACE reads with MiXCR. Here the sample spans 100,000 or so distinct CDR3 sequences, under 40% being singletons. The time point was: patch test 3, about 24 weeks after DPC sensitization. The treatment denotes: therapeutic diphenylcyclopropenone sensitization with weekly scalp DPC. Unfractionated whole blood was the source from which total RNA was extracted.

V is TRBV30 and J is TRBJ1-5; no clear D gene. The receptor was isolated from a man in his forties with alopecia areata. Some clones in this sample may be carry-over from other donors' samples. This specimen consisted of whole blood, obtained in connection with sensitization to the hapten diphenylcyclopropenone (DPC). For the CDR3, the DNA is TGTGCCTGGAGTGGAAGATTTAGCAATCAGCCCCAGCATTTT. Encoded protein: CAWSGRFSNQPQHF.